These 25 T cell receptor beta chains originate from one sample sequenced in a study of T cells in Graves' hyperthyroidism and ophthalmopathy. From RNA transcripts, TCR beta CDR3 regions were amplified. RT-PCR in the first round (using the HTBI primer set) targeted the TCR CDR3. TCRdb processed the multiplex PCR reads anew with MiXCR; each CDR3 protein has one entry. This sample carries fewer than 350,000 distinct CDR3 sequences, 15% of them seen once, and the ten largest clones take 30%. The sample taken for sequencing was blood. These receptors were taken from a woman aged 45-65 years with Graves' hyperthyroidism that later progressed to Graves' ophthalmopathy.

This clonotype was counted many times. This sequence joins TRBV9 and TRBJ2-7; D is perhaps TRBD1 (6 bases). Trimming cost V 4 bases and J 4 bases, with 15 bases left between them. This CDR3 comprises 14 residues. Germline V gene lookup returns CDR1 SGDLS and CDR2 YYNGEE. The CDR3 sequence: CASSSADREYEQYF. Written as DNA, the CDR3 is TGTGCCAGCAGCTCAGCGGACAGAGAGTACGAGCAGTACTTC. Using reference TRBV9 and TRBJ2-7 for the parts outside the CDR3, the full variable domain is DSGVTQTPKHLITATGQRVTLRCSPRSGDLSVYWYQQSLDQGLQFLIQYYNGEERAKGNILERFSAQQFPDLHSELNLSSLELGDSALYFCASSSADREYEQYFGPGTRLTVT.

This clonotype has a count of ten or more. The CDR3 coding sequence is TGTGCCAGCAGTTACATAGCGGACCAAGAGACCCAGTACTTC. Its translation: CASSYIADQETQYF. The J gene is TRBJ2-5, the V gene TRBV6-5; a weak D match, TRBD2 (6 bases). The CDR3 is 14 amino acids. Germline V gene lookup returns CDR1 MNHEY and CDR2 SVGAGI. With 2 bases removed from V and 0 bases from J, the gap between germline ends came to 7 bases.

There are many counts of this clonotype. This chain joins TRBV6-1 and TRBJ2-7; D may be TRBD1 (5 bases). Looked up from germline, CDR1 is MNHNS and CDR2 is SASEGT. Deletions cut 5 bases from V and 5 bases from J, with 16 bases between. CDR3 size: 14 residues. CDR3 nucleotides: TGTGCCAGCAGTTACCAACAGGCACGCGACGAGCAGTACTTC. This gives the protein CASSYQQARDEQYF.

At least ten counts were recorded for this clonotype. The chain joins TRBV20-1 to TRBJ2-5; possibly TRBD1 or TRBD2 for D (5 bases each). The CDR3 is made up of 14 amino acids. Germline CDR1 reads DFQATT; CDR2 reads SNEGSKA (reference sequence). Trimming cost V 6 bases and J 4 bases, with 18 bases left between them. For the CDR3, the DNA is TGCAGTGCCATATCTGGGGGTGCGTTAGAGACCCAGTACTTC. This translates into CSAISGGALETQYF.

This clonotype was recorded at least ten times. The chain employs TRBV29-1 and TRBJ1-1; tentative D call: TRBD1 (6 bases). Trimming cost V 5 bases and J 3 bases, with 10 bases left between them. The CDR3 contains 12 residues. Germline V gene data show CDR1 as SQVTM and CDR2 as ANQGSEA. The CDR3 DNA reads TGCAGCGTTATTCACAGGGACACTGAAGCTTTCTTT. This encodes CSVIHRDTEAFF. The full variable domain, completed using reference TRBV29-1 and TRBJ1-1, is SAVISQKPSRDICQRGTSLTIQCQVDSQVTMMFWYRQQPGQSLTLIATANQGSEATYESGFVIDKFPISRPNLTFSTLTVSNMSPEDSSIYLCSVIHRDTEAFFGQGTRLTVV.

This clonotype was seen a few times. DNA of the CDR3: TGTGCCAGCAGCCCCGACAGGAGCTCCTATAATTCACCCCTCCACTTT. Its protein is CASSPDRSSYNSPLHF. This sequence joins TRBV2 and TRBJ1-6; a possible D gene is TRBD1 (6 bases). CDR3 length equals 16 residues. The germline CDR1 and CDR2 sequences are SNHLY and FYNNEI. The ends were cut back, 6 bases at V and 0 bases at J, with 12 bases in the middle.

Many counts were recorded for this clonotype. The chain uses TRBV12-3 or TRBV12-4 and TRBJ2-7, with TRBD2 matching over 11 bases. The CDR3 consists of 14 residues. V gave up 5 bases and J gave up 2 bases; unmatched junction bases: 2. The CDR3 region has the DNA TGTGCCAGCAGTACTAGCGGGAGAACCTACGAGCAGTACTTC. It is translated as CASSTSGRTYEQYF.

The chain recombines TRBV28 with TRBJ1-2; perhaps TRBD1 as D (5 bases). V dropped 4 bases and J dropped 5 bases, with 11 bases sitting between them. CDR3 length equals 13 residues. CDR1 MDHEN and CDR2 SYDVKM come from the germline V gene. The chain's CDR3 is CASSYKTAYGYTF. In nucleotides, the CDR3 is TGTGCCAGCAGTTATAAGACAGCGTATGGCTACACCTTC.

Concerning this clonotype itself: This may stem from a read error, because a much larger clone lies one nucleotide away. CDR3 DNA: TGCGCCAGCAGCCGGAATGGGGGGACCACTGAAGCTTTCTTT. It encodes CASSRNGGTTEAFF. The chain carries TRBV4-1 and TRBJ1-1, with D perhaps matching TRBD1 (5 bases). The CDR3 consists of 14 residues. CDR1 is MGHRA, CDR2 YSYEKL, per germline. V gave up 4 bases and J gave up 4 bases, with 13 bases separating them.

This clonotype has at least ten counts. This chain links TRBV6-1 with TRBJ1-5, with 10 nucleotides matching TRBD1. Germline loops: CDR1 MNHNS, CDR2 SASEGT. This CDR3 contains 13 residues. J lost 4 bases, V lost 6 bases, and 0 bases had no gene match. CDR3 sequence reads: CASRGQGNQPQHF. The CDR3 DNA reads TGTGCCAGCAGGGGACAGGGGAATCAGCCCCAGCATTTT.

This clonotype came up a few times. This sequence joins TRBV20-1 and TRBJ2-7, with 11 bases matching TRBD2. J lost 3 bases, V lost 1 base, and 8 bases had no gene match. The germline V gene encodes CDR1 DFQATT and CDR2 SNEGSKA (reference sequence). The CDR3 covers 16 residues. This CDR3 is CSARVLTSGSGYEQYF. CDR3 sequence (DNA): TGCAGTGCTAGAGTTTTAACTAGCGGGAGTGGCTACGAGCAGTACTTC.

In its sample, this clonotype was seen a few times. The chain combines TRBV6-1 with TRBJ1-3; 8 nucleotides align to TRBD1. V dropped 5 bases and J dropped 0; count of bases not matched to a gene: 3. The germline CDR1 and CDR2 sequences are MNHNS and SASEGT. This CDR3 region has 15 residues. The CDR3 loop reads CASSRQGSSGNTIYF. The CDR3 DNA reads as TGTGCCAGCAGTCGACAGGGGAGCTCTGGAAACACCATATATTTT.

This clonotype was seen repeatedly, ten times or more. V usage is TRBV7-3 and J usage is TRBJ2-3; TRBD1 agrees at 8 bases. Germline values: CDR1 SGHTA, CDR2 FQGTGA. Germline trimming cut 3 bases from V and 2 bases from J; bases unmatched to any gene: 1. The CDR3 runs 14 residues. The CDR3 nucleotides read TGTGCCAGCAGCTTCCAGGGGGCCACAGATACGCAGTATTTT. This translates into CASSFQGATDTQYF.

This clonotype was seen many times. The rearrangement links TRBV20-1 to TRBJ2-7, with 8 bases lining up with TRBD1. CDR1 is DFQATT, CDR2 SNEGSKA, per germline (reference sequence). V gave up 4 bases and J gave up 5 bases; unmatched junction bases: 7. This CDR3 spans 13 amino acids. The CDR3 spells CSATDRVPHEQYF. CDR3 sequence (DNA): TGCAGTGCTACGGACAGGGTTCCCCACGAGCAGTACTTC.

Worth noting for this clonotype: Germline is not matched at one junction end, which may reflect a read error. The V call is TRBV7-9, the J call TRBJ2-1; maybe TRBD2 (6 bases). Germline CDR1 reads SEHNR; CDR2 reads FQNEAQ (reference sequence). The length of the CDR3 is 13 residues. This chain's CDR3 is CASSLDSGGRRIF. In DNA form, the CDR3 reads TGTGCCAGCAGCTTGGATAGCGGTGGTCGGAGAATCTTC.

CDR3 region: CAWRRGSYEQYF. CDR3 coding DNA: TGTGCCTGGAGGAGGGGTTCCTACGAGCAGTACTTC. This chain connects TRBV30 to TRBJ2-7, with D perhaps matching TRBD1 or TRBD2 (5 bases each). V was clipped by 3 bases and J by 1 base, with 7 bases between them. The CDR3 has 12 residues. CDR1 is GTSNPN, CDR2 SVGIG, per germline (reference sequence). The complete variable domain, with remaining parts taken from reference TRBV30 and TRBJ2-7, reads SQTIHQWPATLVQPVGSPLSLECTVEGTSNPNLYWYRQAAGRGLQLLFYSVGIGQISSEVPQNLSASRPQDRQFILSSKKLLLSDSGFYLCAWRRGSYEQYFGPGTRLTVT.

Details on this clonotype: A much larger clone differs from this one at a single base, so this may be a read error. The V gene is TRBV6-1, the J gene TRBJ1-5, with 7 bases identical to TRBD1. The length of the CDR3 is 13 residues. The junction had 8 bases not matched to a gene; V was cut back by 6 bases and J by 9 bases. Germline CDR1 MNHNS, CDR2 SASEGT. The CDR3 loop reads CASRNTGDRPQHF. The CDR3 coding sequence is TGTGCCAGCAGGAATACAGGGGATCGGCCCCAGCATTTT.

This clonotype showed up just a few times. This chain joins TRBV6-1 and TRBJ2-1, with D tentatively TRBD1 or TRBD2 (6 bases each). The V gene's germline CDR1 is MNHNS and CDR2 SASEGT. The CDR3 loop spans 15 amino acids. The V end lost 4 bases, the J end lost 8 bases, and 18 bases lay between the germline ends. CDR3 amino acids: CASSGGAAQVYEQFF. The CDR3 DNA reads as TGTGCCAGCAGTGGGGGGGCAGCCCAAGTATATGAGCAGTTCTTC.

The chain combines TRBV5-8 with TRBJ2-7, with 7 bases that match TRBD2. With 2 bases clipped from V and 2 bases from J, the junction kept 10 bases outside the gene matches. The germline V gene has CDR1 SGHTS and CDR2 YDEGEE. This CDR3 is 16 amino acids long. The CDR3 protein is CASSFLGPAGPYEQYF. CDR3 nucleotides: TGTGCCAGCAGCTTTTTGGGACCAGCGGGGCCCTACGAGCAGTACTTC.

The V and J genes are TRBV5-1 and TRBJ2-2, with D possibly TRBD2 on 6 matching bases. The CDR3 totals 14 residues. Germline assignment: CDR1 SGHRS and CDR2 YFSETQ. Deletions cut 4 bases from V and 5 bases from J, with 12 bases between. The CDR3 DNA is TGCGCCAGCAGCCCCGGAGGGCGGACCGGGGAGCTGTTTTTT. Translation: CASSPGGRTGELFF.

This clonotype was observed at least ten times. The chain joins TRBV15 to TRBJ1-5; 9 bases fit TRBD1. The CDR3 is made up of 14 amino acids. Germline CDR1 LNHNV, CDR2 YYDKDF (reference sequence). The J segment lost 5 bases and the V segment lost 8 bases, leaving 7 bases of the junction unmatched. CDR3 DNA: TGTGCCACCGCCCGGGACAGGGCTGATCAGCCCCAGCATTTT. Translated, it gives CATARDRADQPQHF.

The chain combines TRBV3-1 with TRBJ2-5; 7 bases are shared with TRBD2. Germline V CDR1 and CDR2: LGHDT, YNNKEL (reference sequence). V lost 1 base, J lost 5 bases, and 7 bases stayed unmatched. This CDR3 has 15 amino acids. CDR3 loop: CASSQAGGVLETQYF. CDR3 bases: TGTGCCAGCAGCCAAGCTGGGGGGGTATTGGAGACCCAGTACTTC.

This clonotype showed up many times. The V and J genes are TRBV28 and TRBJ2-7, with D possibly matching TRBD1 (5 bases). The CDR3 runs to 15 residues. The V gene's germline CDR1 is MDHEN and CDR2 SYDVKM. Trimming took 8 bases from V and 1 from J, leaving 18 bases between them. The CDR3 region has the DNA TGTGCCAGCTCTGCGACAGCCTCCCTTTCCTACGAGCAGTACTTC. This gives the protein CASSATASLSYEQYF.

This clonotype was seen many times. The chain carries TRBV20-1 and TRBJ2-3; 14 nucleotides match TRBD2. J gave up 4 bases and V 3 bases, and 3 bases lay outside the gene matches. The CDR3 extends over 15 amino acids. Germline lookup yields CDR1 DFQATT and CDR2 SNEGSKA (reference sequence). The CDR3 sequence is CSARPTSGRADTQYF. The CDR3 nucleotides are TGCAGTGCTAGGCCGACTAGCGGGAGGGCAGATACGCAGTATTTT.

This clonotype was counted between two and nine times. This rearrangement joins TRBV6-1 to TRBJ2-3; weak D call: TRBD2 (7 bases). Per germline, CDR1 MNHNS and CDR2 SASEGT. The CDR3 runs to 13 residues. Trimming removed 8 bases at V and 2 bases at J, with 11 bases between. CDR3 amino acids: CASGGAFTDTQYF. The DNA for the CDR3 is TGTGCCAGCGGGGGGGCCTTCACAGATACGCAGTATTTT.